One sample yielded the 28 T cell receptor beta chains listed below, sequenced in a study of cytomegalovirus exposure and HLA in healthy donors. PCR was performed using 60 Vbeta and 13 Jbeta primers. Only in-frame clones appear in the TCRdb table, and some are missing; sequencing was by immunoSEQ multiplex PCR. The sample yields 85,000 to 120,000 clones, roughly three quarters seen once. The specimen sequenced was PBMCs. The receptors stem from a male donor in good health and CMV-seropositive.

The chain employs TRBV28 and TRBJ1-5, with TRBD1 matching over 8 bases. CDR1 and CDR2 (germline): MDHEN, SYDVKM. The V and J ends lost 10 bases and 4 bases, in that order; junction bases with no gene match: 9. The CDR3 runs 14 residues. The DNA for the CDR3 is TGTGCCACCCGACAGGGGCTTGATAATCAGCCCCAGCATTTT. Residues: CATRQGLDNQPQHF.

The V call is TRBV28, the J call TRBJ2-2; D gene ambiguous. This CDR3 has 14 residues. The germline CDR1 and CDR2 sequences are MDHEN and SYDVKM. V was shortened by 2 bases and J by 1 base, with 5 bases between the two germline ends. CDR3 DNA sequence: TGTGCCAGCAGTTTAGGGCAGAACACCGGGGAGCTGTTTTTT. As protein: CASSLGQNTGELFF.

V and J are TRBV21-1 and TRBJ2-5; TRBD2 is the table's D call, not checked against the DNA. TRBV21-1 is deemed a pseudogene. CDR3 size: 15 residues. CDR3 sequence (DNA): TGTGCCAGCGGCAAGGGACTAGCGTTCGGGGAGACCCAGTACTTC. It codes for CASGKGLAFGETQYF.

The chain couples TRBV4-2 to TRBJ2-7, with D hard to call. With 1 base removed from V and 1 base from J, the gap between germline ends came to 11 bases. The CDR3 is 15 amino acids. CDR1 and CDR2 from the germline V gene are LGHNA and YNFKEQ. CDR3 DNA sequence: TGTGCCAGCAGCCAAGCACAGTATTCTTCCTACGAGCAGTACTTC. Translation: CASSQAQYSSYEQYF.

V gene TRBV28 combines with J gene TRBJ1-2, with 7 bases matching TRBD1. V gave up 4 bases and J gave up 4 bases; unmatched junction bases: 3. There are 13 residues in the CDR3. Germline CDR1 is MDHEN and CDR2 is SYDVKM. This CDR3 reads CASSSGTAYGYTF. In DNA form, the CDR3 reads TGTGCCAGCAGTTCAGGGACAGCCTATGGCTACACCTTC.

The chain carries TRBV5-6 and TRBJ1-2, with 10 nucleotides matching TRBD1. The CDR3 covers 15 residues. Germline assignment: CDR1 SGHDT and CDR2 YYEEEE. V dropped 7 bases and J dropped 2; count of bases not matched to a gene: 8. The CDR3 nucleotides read TGTGCCAGCGGCTCGAGACAGGGGGCGAACTATGGCTACACCTTC. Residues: CASGSRQGANYGYTF.

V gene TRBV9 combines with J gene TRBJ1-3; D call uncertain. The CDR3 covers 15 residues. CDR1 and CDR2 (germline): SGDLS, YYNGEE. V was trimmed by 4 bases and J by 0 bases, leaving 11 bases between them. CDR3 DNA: TGTGCCAGCAGCCCCCAAGGGAGCTCTGGAAACACCATATATTTT. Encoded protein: CASSPQGSSGNTIYF.

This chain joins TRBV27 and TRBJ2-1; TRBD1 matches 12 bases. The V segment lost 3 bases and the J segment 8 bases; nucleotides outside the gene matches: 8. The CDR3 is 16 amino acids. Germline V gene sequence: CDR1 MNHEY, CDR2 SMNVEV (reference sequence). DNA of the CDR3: TGTGCCAGCAGTTTCGCCCCGGGACAGGGGGCCTATGAGCAGTTCTTC. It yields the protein CASSFAPGQGAYEQFF.

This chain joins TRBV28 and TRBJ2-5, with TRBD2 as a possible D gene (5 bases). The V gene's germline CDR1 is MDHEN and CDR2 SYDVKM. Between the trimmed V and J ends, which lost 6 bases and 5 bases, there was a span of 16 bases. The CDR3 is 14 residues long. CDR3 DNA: TGTGCCAGCAGCCTACCTAGCCGGCGGGAGACCCAGTACTTC. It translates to CASSLPSRRETQYF.

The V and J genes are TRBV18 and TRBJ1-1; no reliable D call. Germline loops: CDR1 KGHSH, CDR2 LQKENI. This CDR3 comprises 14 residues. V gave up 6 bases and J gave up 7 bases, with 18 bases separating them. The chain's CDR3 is CASSSPRFPSEAFF. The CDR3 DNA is TGTGCCAGCTCCTCCCCTCGATTTCCTAGTGAAGCTTTCTTT.

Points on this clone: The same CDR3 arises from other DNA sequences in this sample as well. The chain's CDR3 is CASSLQGSGNTIYF. The CDR3 nucleotides are TGTGCCAGCAGCTTACAGGGGAGCGGAAACACCATATATTTT. The chain joins TRBV7-9 to TRBJ1-3, with a possible D match to TRBD1 (6 bases). Germline loops: CDR1 SEHNR, CDR2 FQNEAQ (reference sequence). This CDR3 spans 14 amino acids. V shed 2 bases and J shed 4 bases, with 9 bases lying between them. Together with reference TRBV7-9 and TRBJ1-3, the CDR3 gives the full variable domain: DTGVSQNPRHKITKRGQNVTFRCDPISEHNRLYWYRQTLGQGPEFLTYFQNEAQLEKSRLLSDRFSAERPKGSFSTLEIQRTEQGDSAMYLCASSLQGSGNTIYFGEGSWLTVV.

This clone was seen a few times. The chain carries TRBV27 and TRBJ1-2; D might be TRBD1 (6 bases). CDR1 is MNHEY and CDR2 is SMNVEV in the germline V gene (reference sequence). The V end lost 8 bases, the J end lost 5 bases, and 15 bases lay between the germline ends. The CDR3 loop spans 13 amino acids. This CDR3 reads CASASGGGYGYTF. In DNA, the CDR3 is TGTGCCAGCGCCTCGGGGGGCGGGTATGGCTACACCTTC.

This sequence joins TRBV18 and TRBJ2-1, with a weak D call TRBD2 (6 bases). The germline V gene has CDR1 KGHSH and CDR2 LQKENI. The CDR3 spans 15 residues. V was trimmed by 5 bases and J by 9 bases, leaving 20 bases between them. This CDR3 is CASSDIGTFGGEQFF. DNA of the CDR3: TGTGCCAGCTCAGATATTGGGACTTTCGGCGGTGAGCAGTTCTTC.

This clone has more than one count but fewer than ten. The CDR3 sequence is CASSQESGSGADTQYF. Here the CDR3 DNA reads TGTGCCAGCAGCCAAGAAAGCGGGAGTGGCGCAGATACGCAGTATTTT. The chain combines TRBV4-2 with TRBJ2-3, with 8 bases fitting TRBD2. Germline loops: CDR1 LGHNA, CDR2 YNFKEQ. The CDR3 has 16 residues. The V gene end was trimmed by 0 bases and the J gene end by 4 bases; junction bases not matched to a gene: 6.

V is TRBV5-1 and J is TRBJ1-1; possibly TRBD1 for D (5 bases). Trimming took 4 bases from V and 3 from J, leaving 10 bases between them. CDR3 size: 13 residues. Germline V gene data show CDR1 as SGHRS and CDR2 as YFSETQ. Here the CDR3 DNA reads TGCGCCAGCAGCATCGACAGCCACACTGAAGCTTTCTTT. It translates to CASSIDSHTEAFF.

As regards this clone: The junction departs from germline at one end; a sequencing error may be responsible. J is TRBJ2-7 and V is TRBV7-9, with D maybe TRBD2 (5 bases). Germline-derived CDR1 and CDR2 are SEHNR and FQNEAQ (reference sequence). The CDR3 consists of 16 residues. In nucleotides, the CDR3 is TGTTCCAGCAGCTTATATTCGGGATCCCCGTCCTACGAGCAGTACTTC. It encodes CSSSLYSGSPSYEQYF.

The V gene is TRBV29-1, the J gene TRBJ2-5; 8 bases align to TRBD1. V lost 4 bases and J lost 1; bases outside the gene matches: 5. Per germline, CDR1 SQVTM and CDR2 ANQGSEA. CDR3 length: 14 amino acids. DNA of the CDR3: TGCAGCGTTGGACGGGGACAGGCCCAAGAGACCCAGTACTTC. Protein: CSVGRGQAQETQYF.

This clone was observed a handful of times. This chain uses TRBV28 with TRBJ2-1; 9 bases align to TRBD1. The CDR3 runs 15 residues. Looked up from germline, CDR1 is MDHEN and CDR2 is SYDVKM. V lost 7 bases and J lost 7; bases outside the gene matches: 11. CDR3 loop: CASTRGGQGRNEQFF. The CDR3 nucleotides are TGTGCCAGCACCAGAGGGGGACAGGGCAGGAATGAGCAGTTCTTC.

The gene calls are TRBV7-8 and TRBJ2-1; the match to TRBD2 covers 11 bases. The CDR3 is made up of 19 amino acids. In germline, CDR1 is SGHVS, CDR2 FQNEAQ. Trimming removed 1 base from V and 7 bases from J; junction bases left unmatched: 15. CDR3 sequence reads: CASSLEGVSGRVRINEQFF. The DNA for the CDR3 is TGTGCCAGCAGCTTAGAGGGGGTTAGCGGGAGGGTACGGATAAATGAGCAGTTCTTC. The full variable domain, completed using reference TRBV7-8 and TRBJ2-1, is GAGVSQSPRYKVAKRGQDVALRCDPISGHVSLFWYQQALGQGPEFLTYFQNEAQLDKSGLPSDRFFAERPEGSVSTLKIQRTQQEDSAVYLCASSLEGVSGRVRINEQFFGPGTRLTVL.

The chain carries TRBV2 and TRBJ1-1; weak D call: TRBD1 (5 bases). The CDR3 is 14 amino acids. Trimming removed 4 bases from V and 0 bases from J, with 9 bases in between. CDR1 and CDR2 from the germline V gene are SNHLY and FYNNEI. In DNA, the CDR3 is TGTGCCAGCAGTGGACCAGGGTTGAACACTGAAGCTTTCTTT. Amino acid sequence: CASSGPGLNTEAFF.

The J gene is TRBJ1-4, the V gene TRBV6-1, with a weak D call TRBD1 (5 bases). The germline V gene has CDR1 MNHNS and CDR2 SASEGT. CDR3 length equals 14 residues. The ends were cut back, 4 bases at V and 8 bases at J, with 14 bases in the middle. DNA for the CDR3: TGTGCCAGCAGTGGGTCCGGGGCGGGGGAAAAACTGTTTTTT. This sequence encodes CASSGSGAGEKLFF.

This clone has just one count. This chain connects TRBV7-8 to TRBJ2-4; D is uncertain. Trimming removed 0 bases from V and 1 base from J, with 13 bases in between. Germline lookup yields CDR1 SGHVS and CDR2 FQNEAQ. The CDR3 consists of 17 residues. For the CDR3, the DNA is TGTGCCAGCAGCTTAGCCTACTACGGGTCTGCCAAAAACATTCAGTACTTC. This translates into CASSLAYYGSAKNIQYF.

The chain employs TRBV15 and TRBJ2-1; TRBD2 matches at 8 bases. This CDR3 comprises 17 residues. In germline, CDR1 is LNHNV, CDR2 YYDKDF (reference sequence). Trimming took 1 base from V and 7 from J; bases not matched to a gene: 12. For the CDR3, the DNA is TGTGCCACCAGCAGAGGTCATCTTGCGGGAGGAGGGAATGAGCAGTTCTTC. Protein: CATSRGHLAGGGNEQFF.

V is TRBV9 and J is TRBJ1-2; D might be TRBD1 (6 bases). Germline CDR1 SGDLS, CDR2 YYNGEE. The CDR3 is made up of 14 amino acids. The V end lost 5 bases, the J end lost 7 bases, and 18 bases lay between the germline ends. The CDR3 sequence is CASRDTQGVGGYTF. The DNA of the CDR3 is TGTGCCAGCAGGGACACACAGGGCGTTGGTGGCTACACCTTC. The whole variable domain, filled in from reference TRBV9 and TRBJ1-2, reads DSGVTQTPKHLITATGQRVTLRCSPRSGDLSVYWYQQSLDQGLQFLIQYYNGEERAKGNILERFSAQQFPDLHSELNLSSLELGDSALYFCASRDTQGVGGYTFGSGTRLTVV.

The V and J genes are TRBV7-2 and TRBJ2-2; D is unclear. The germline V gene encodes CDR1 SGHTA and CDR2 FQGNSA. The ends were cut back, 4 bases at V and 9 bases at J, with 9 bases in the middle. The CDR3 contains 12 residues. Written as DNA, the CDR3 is TGTGCCAGCAGCTCTTCTATCCGGGAGCTGTTTTTT. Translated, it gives CASSSSIRELFF.

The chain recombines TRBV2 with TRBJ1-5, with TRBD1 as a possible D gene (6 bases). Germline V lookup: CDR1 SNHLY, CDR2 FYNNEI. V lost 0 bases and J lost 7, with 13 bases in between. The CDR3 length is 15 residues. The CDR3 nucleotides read TGTGCCAGCAGTGAAGCGGGGGGGGCAAGGCAGCCCCAGCATTTT. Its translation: CASSEAGGARQPQHF.

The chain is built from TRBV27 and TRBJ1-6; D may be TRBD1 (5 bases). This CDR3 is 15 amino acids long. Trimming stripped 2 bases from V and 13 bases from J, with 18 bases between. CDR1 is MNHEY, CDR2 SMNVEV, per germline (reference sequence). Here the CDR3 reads CASSLGQGRGAPLHF. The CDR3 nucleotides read TGTGCCAGCAGTTTAGGTCAGGGCCGAGGTGCGCCCCTCCACTTT.

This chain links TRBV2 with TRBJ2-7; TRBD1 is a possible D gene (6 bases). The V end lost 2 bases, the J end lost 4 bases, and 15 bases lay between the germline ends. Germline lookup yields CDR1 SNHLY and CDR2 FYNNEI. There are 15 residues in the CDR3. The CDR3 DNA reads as TGTGCCAGCAGTGAAAGACAGGCCGTGGGTTACGAGCAGTACTTC. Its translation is CASSERQAVGYEQYF.